Listed below are T cell receptor beta chains from one sample, sequenced in a study of blood T cell repertoires in COVID-19. Assay used: immunoSEQ multiplex PCR; TCRdb lists only in-frame clones, some missing. The sample carries about 300,000 clones, 86% recorded once. Sequencing was performed on peripheral blood. These receptors were collected from a woman aged 45-65 years with acute or convalescent COVID-19. Both conserved end residues are part of each CDR3. D genes are given only for firm matches. Rows may omit the clone size; those that give it use once, few, many or a size class.

v_call,cdr3_length,d_call,clone_size,j_call,cdr3_nt,cdr3_aa
TRBV7-6,14,TRBD1,.,TRBJ1-4,TGTGCCAGCAGCACGGGACAGGGTTATGAAAAACTGTTTTTT,CASSTGQGYEKLFF
TRBV3-1/TRBV3-2,16,TRBD2,few,TRBJ2-3,TGTGCCAGCAGCCGTTTACTAGCGGGAGGGACAGATACGCAGTATTTT,CASSRLLAGGTDTQYF
TRBV4-1,16,.,.,TRBJ1-5,TGCGCCAGCAGCCAAGATCCCAGGGTGAGCAATCAGCCCCAGCATTTT,CASSQDPRVSNQPQHF
TRBV28,13,.,few,TRBJ1-5,TGTGCCAGCAGTTTAGGCATAAATCAGCCCCAGCATTTT,CASSLGINQPQHF
TRBV7-3,16,TRBD1,.,TRBJ2-2,TGTGCCAGCAGCTTAAGGACAGGGACGGGCACCGGGGAGCTGTTTTTT,CASSLRTGTGTGELFF
TRBV24-1,15,TRBD1,few,TRBJ2-2,TGTGCCACCAGTGATTTACAGGGGGGCACCGGGGAGCTGTTTTTT,CATSDLQGGTGELFF
TRBV9,16,.,.,TRBJ1-1,TGTGCCAGCAGCGTAGCTAATGTGTTAGGGGTCACTGAAGCTTTCTTT,CASSVANVLGVTEAFF
TRBV5-1,14,.,once,TRBJ1-1,TGCGCCAGCAGCTTGGGGGCTCAGAACACTGAAGCTTTCTTT,CASSLGAQNTEAFF
TRBV28,14,TRBD1,.,TRBJ1-5,TGTGCCAGCAAGAAGGGACAGATCAATCAGCCCCAGCATTTT,CASKKGQINQPQHF
TRBV2,13,.,.,TRBJ1-5,TGTGCCAGCAGCAGGGGCGCTTATCAGCCCCAGCATTTT,CASSRGAYQPQHF
TRBV27,13,.,.,TRBJ1-6,TGTGCCAGCAGTTTGAACGGGAATTCACCCCTCCACTTT,CASSLNGNSPLHF
TRBV27,15,TRBD1,once,TRBJ2-7,TGTGCCAGCAGTTCCGCGGACAGGGGTACCTACGAGCAGTACTTC,CASSSADRGTYEQYF
TRBV28,12,.,.,TRBJ1-2,TGTGCCAGCAGGCTAGGGGACTATGGCTACACCTTC,CASRLGDYGYTF
TRBV29-1,14,TRBD2,few,TRBJ2-2,TGCAGCGTTGTACTAGCGGGAGTTGTTTGGGAGCTGTTTTTT,CSVVLAGVVWELFF
TRBV9,15,TRBD1,.,TRBJ1-4,TGTGCCAGCAGCTCTCAGACAGGGCTTAATGAAAAACTGTTTTTT,CASSSQTGLNEKLFF
TRBV30,13,.,.,TRBJ2-2,TGTGCCTGGAGTGTCGGGGGCACCGGGGAGCTGTTTTTT,CAWSVGGTGELFF
TRBV28,15,.,.,TRBJ2-1,TGTGCCAGCAGTTTATGGTCCAGACATAACAATGAGCAGTTCTTC,CASSLWSRHNNEQFF
TRBV20-1,17,TRBD2,.,TRBJ2-1,TGCAGTGCTAGTGCGGGGGGGCTAGCGGGAGCATGGAATGAGCAGTTCTTC,CSASAGGLAGAWNEQFF
TRBV7-8,15,TRBD2,few,TRBJ2-1,TGTGCCAGCAGCTTAGGGCTAGCGGGACTAAATGAGCAGTTCTTC,CASSLGLAGLNEQFF
TRBV9,15,.,.,TRBJ2-3,TGTGCCAGCAGCGTAGCTCACGGTAGCACAGATACGCAGTATTTT,CASSVAHGSTDTQYF
TRBV19,17,TRBD2,.,TRBJ2-1,TGTGCCAGTAGTACCCGACTAGCGGGAGGGCCGAGCTATGAGCAGTTCTTC,CASSTRLAGGPSYEQFF
TRBV9,15,TRBD1,.,TRBJ2-7,TGTGCCAGCAGCGTAGGGGCGGGGACAGGCTACGAGCAGTACTTC,CASSVGAGTGYEQYF
TRBV7-2,15,.,.,TRBJ1-6,TGTGCCAGCAGCTTAGTTCAGGGTCCGAATTCACCCCTCCACTTT,CASSLVQGPNSPLHF
TRBV10-3,14,.,.,TRBJ1-1,TGTGCCATCAGTGACCCAGGGTATAACACTGAAGCTTTCTTT,CAISDPGYNTEAFF
TRBV5-8,14,.,.,TRBJ2-7,TGTGCCAGCAGCTTCCTAGGGGATTTCTACGAGCAGTACTTC,CASSFLGDFYEQYF
TRBV7-2,13,.,.,TRBJ2-1,TGTGCCAGCAGCTTGGGCAACTACAATGAGCAGTTCTTC,CASSLGNYNEQFF
TRBV18,14,TRBD2,.,TRBJ2-7,TGTGCCAGCTCCCCTGGACTAGCGGATTACGAGCAGTACTTC,CASSPGLADYEQYF
TRBV24-1,15,.,once,TRBJ1-5,TGTGCCACCAGCGAAGGGGCCAGGGGAGATCAGCCCCAGCATTTT,CATSEGARGDQPQHF
TRBV23-1,14,TRBD1,.,TRBJ2-7,TGCGCCAGCAGTCAACAGGGACAGAACTACGAGCAGTACTTC,CASSQQGQNYEQYF
TRBV2,14,.,few,TRBJ1-5,TGTGCCAGCAGTGGTACGCAGGGGATTCAGCCCCAGCATTTT,CASSGTQGIQPQHF
TRBV2,13,.,.,TRBJ1-5,TGTGCCAGCAGTGCCGAGGGAAGCCAGCCCCAGCATTTT,CASSAEGSQPQHF
TRBV28,15,.,.,TRBJ1-1,TGTGCCAGCAGTAAAAGGGGGGGTGGGAACACTGAAGCTTTCTTT,CASSKRGGGNTEAFF
TRBV30,15,.,.,TRBJ2-3,TGTGCCTGGAGTGTACTTCGGGGTATGGTCGATACGCAGTATTTT,CAWSVLRGMVDTQYF
TRBV14,15,TRBD1,.,TRBJ2-1,TGTGCCAGCAGCCGATTGGACAGGGGATGGAATGAGCAGTTCTTC,CASSRLDRGWNEQFF
TRBV3-1/TRBV3-2,16,.,.,TRBJ2-3,TGTGCCAGCAGCCAAGGACGGCCTAGCGTCGCAGATACGCAGTATTTT,CASSQGRPSVADTQYF
TRBV5-1,17,TRBD2,.,TRBJ2-1,TGCGCCAGCAGCTTGGGAGCGCGGGAGGGCTCCTACAATGAGCAGTTCTTC,CASSLGAREGSYNEQFF
TRBV18,15,TRBD2,.,TRBJ2-5,TGTGCCAGCTCTAAGACTAGCGGTAATCAAGAGACCCAGTACTTC,CASSKTSGNQETQYF
TRBV24-1,14,.,few,TRBJ2-7,TGTGCCACCAGTGATCCGTCGACAGCGTACGAGCAGTACTTC,CATSDPSTAYEQYF
TRBV28,14,.,.,TRBJ1-4,TGTGCCAGCAGTTGGAGTCCAACTAATGAAAAACTGTTTTTT,CASSWSPTNEKLFF
TRBV5-1,15,TRBD1,.,TRBJ1-2,TGCGCCAGCAGCGTTCGACAGGGTGGCAGCTATGGCTACACCTTC,CASSVRQGGSYGYTF
TRBV28,15,.,.,TRBJ1-3,TGTGCCAGCAGTTTCCGGACAGTCTCTGGAAACACCATATATTTT,CASSFRTVSGNTIYF
TRBV18,15,.,.,TRBJ1-1,TGTGCCAGCTCACGTCGCACAGGGATGAACACTGAAGCTTTCTTT,CASSRRTGMNTEAFF
TRBV7-3,15,.,once,TRBJ2-4,TGTGCCAGCAGCTTGAAGGCAGGGGTCGGAAACATTCAGTACTTC,CASSLKAGVGNIQYF
TRBV6-2/TRBV6-3,14,TRBD2,.,TRBJ2-1,TGTGCCAGCAGTTCGCTAGCGGGTTCTAATGAGCAGTTCTTC,CASSSLAGSNEQFF
TRBV6-5,14,.,.,TRBJ1-1,TGTGCCAGCAGTACCCAGGGAGGAGACACTGAAGCTTTCTTT,CASSTQGGDTEAFF
TRBV28,14,.,.,TRBJ2-1,TGTGCCAGCAGTTTTTTGCGGGCAGAGGATGAGCAGTTCTTC,CASSFLRAEDEQFF
TRBV5-1,13,.,few,TRBJ2-7,TGCGCCAGCAGCTTTCGGGAAGCCTACGAGCAGTACTTC,CASSFREAYEQYF
TRBV6-1,16,.,.,TRBJ1-6,TGTGCCAGCAGTGAACGCCCGACGGGAACTAATTCACCCCTCCACTTT,CASSERPTGTNSPLHF
TRBV3-1/TRBV3-2,17,TRBD2,.,TRBJ2-3,TGTGCCAGCAGCCAAGGAGTTGGCGGGAGTTCCGGGTATACGCAGTATTTT,CASSQGVGGSSGYTQYF
TRBV2,15,.,.,TRBJ1-1,TGTGCCAGCAGTGAGTTGGAGGGGAGGAACACTGAAGCTTTCTTT,CASSELEGRNTEAFF
TRBV7-9,13,.,.,TRBJ1-6,TGTGCCAGCAGCGCCAGGCGGGATTCACCCCTCCACTTT,CASSARRDSPLHF
TRBV28,15,.,.,TRBJ1-3,TGTGCCAGCAGCTTCTGGGGGGGATCAGGAAACACCATATATTTT,CASSFWGGSGNTIYF
TRBV7-3,15,TRBD2,.,TRBJ2-2,TGTGCCAGCAGCTTAAGTGGGAGGGACACCGGGGAGCTGTTTTTT,CASSLSGRDTGELFF
TRBV6-6,15,.,.,TRBJ2-7,TGTGCCAGCAGTTACGCCACGGTCTCCGTCTACGAGCAGTACTTC,CASSYATVSVYEQYF
TRBV27,15,TRBD1,.,TRBJ2-1,TGTGCCAGCAGTCTAACAGGGGGAACCTACAATGAGCAGTTCTTC,CASSLTGGTYNEQFF
TRBV7-9,15,.,.,TRBJ1-1,TGTGCCAGCAGCTATCTCGGGAGGGTTAACACTGAAGCTTTCTTT,CASSYLGRVNTEAFF
TRBV29-1,18,TRBD2,once,TRBJ2-1,TGCAGCGTTGAAGCAGGGACTAGCGGGAGGTACCCCTACAATGAGCAGTTCTTC,CSVEAGTSGRYPYNEQFF
TRBV23-1,15,.,.,TRBJ1-5,TGCGCCAGCAGTCACGCAGGTCGTAGCAATCAGCCCCAGCATTTT,CASSHAGRSNQPQHF
TRBV18,15,TRBD1,.,TRBJ1-4,TGTGCCAGCTCACCACCGAGTACGACAGGGGGAAAACTGTTTTTT,CASSPPSTTGGKLFF